The 18 T cell receptor beta chains presented below share a single source sample, sequenced in a study of cytomegalovirus exposure and HLA in healthy donors. The PCR ran on 60 Vbeta and 13 Jbeta primers. Sequencing was performed with immunoSEQ multiplex PCR; in TCRdb, only in-frame clones are kept and a portion is missing. This repertoire shows some 120,000 clones, roughly a sixth found once; its top ten account for 2.9%. Material for sequencing was PBMCs. These receptors were taken from a female donor in good health and CMV-seropositive.

The V call is TRBV9, the J call TRBJ2-7; D is possibly TRBD1 (6 bases). V gave up 0 bases and J gave up 3 bases, with 13 bases separating them. CDR1 and CDR2 from the germline V gene are SGDLS and YYNGEE. CDR3 length equals 15 residues. The CDR3 coding sequence is TGTGCCAGCAGCGTAGAGTCGACAGGATTCTACGAGCAGTACTTC. It specifies CASSVESTGFYEQYF.

In its sample, this clone was seen many times. The chain uses TRBV2 and TRBJ2-3, with a tentative D call TRBD2 (6 bases). The CDR3 runs 17 residues. The germline CDR1 and CDR2 sequences are SNHLY and FYNNEI. V lost 7 bases, J lost 2 bases, and 22 bases lay in between. The CDR3 loop is CASKRTSGGTYTDTQYF. In DNA form, the CDR3 reads TGTGCCAGCAAGAGGACGTCAGGCGGGACCTACACAGATACGCAGTATTTT.

This chain connects TRBV28 to TRBJ2-7; 9 bases map to TRBD1. J lost 4 bases, V lost 5 bases, and 12 bases had no gene match. Germline CDR1 and CDR2: MDHEN and SYDVKM. The CDR3 has 16 residues. The CDR3 DNA sequence: TGTGCCAGCAGTCGAAACCCGGGACAGGGTACGTACGAGCAGTACTTC. Its translation is CASSRNPGQGTYEQYF.

This clone was detected only a few times. The J gene is TRBJ2-7, the V gene TRBV10-1; D is unresolved. V was clipped by 5 bases and J by 1 base, with 12 bases between them. The germline V gene has CDR1 WNHNN and CDR2 SYGVQD (reference sequence). The CDR3 contains 14 residues. CDR3 region: CASSRSQTSYEQYF. CDR3 in DNA: TGCGCCAGCAGTCGGAGTCAAACTTCCTACGAGCAGTACTTC.

This clone was counted only a few times. The V gene is TRBV18, the J gene TRBJ1-2; 11 bases match TRBD1. CDR1 and CDR2 from the germline V gene are KGHSH and LQKENI. Trimming cost V 1 base and J 0 bases; bases outside gene matches: 7. This CDR3 comprises 18 residues. CDR3 region: CASSPRGQGVTSNYGYTF. The CDR3 nucleotides are TGTGCCAGCTCACCACGGGGACAGGGGGTCACCTCTAACTATGGCTACACCTTC.

This clone was observed a few times. As DNA, the CDR3 is TGTGCCAGCTTTCGGACAGGGGCAACTGAAGCTTTCTTT. Residues: CASFRTGATEAFF. The V call is TRBV6-5, the J call TRBJ1-1; 9 bases match TRBD1. The CDR3 runs 13 residues. The J segment lost 5 bases and the V segment lost 8 bases, leaving 6 bases of the junction unmatched. The V gene's germline CDR1 is MNHEY and CDR2 SVGAGI.

J is TRBJ1-1 and V is TRBV7-9, with no clear D. V was cut by 0 bases and J by 1 base, with 6 bases left in between. The CDR3 is made up of 14 amino acids. Germline CDR1 reads SEHNR; CDR2 reads FQNEAQ (reference sequence). DNA of the CDR3: TGTGCCAGCAGCTTAGCGTTTAGGAACACTGAAGCTTTCTTT. This sequence encodes CASSLAFRNTEAFF.

The chain recombines TRBV5-1 with TRBJ2-1; D is uncertain. Germline-derived CDR1 and CDR2 are SGHRS and YFSETQ. This CDR3 comprises 13 residues. The ends were cut back, 0 bases at V and 3 bases at J, with 4 bases in the middle. The CDR3 DNA reads as TGCGCCAGCAGCTTGGGAGACTACAATGAGCAGTTCTTC. It encodes CASSLGDYNEQFF.

This chain uses TRBV5-1 with TRBJ2-5, with 10 bases fitting TRBD1. The CDR3 runs 15 residues. Germline assignment: CDR1 SGHRS and CDR2 YFSETQ. V was pared by 0 bases and J by 5 bases, with 4 bases of the junction left unmatched. The CDR3 sequence is CASSLEGTGEETQYF. CDR3 coding DNA: TGCGCCAGCAGCTTGGAGGGGACAGGGGAGGAGACCCAGTACTTC. Supplemented by reference TRBV5-1 and TRBJ2-5, the full variable domain reads KAGVTQTPRYLIKTRGQQVTLSCSPISGHRSVSWYQQTPGQGLQFLFEYFSETQRNKGNFPGRFSGRQFSNSRSEMNVSTLELGDSALYLCASSLEGTGEETQYFGPGTRLLVL.

This clone was recorded a few times. The CDR3 loop is CSVGGTSPPYEQYF. Written as DNA, the CDR3 is TGCAGCGTCGGAGGGACTAGCCCTCCCTACGAGCAGTACTTC. The chain employs TRBV29-1 and TRBJ2-7, with 9 bases fitting TRBD2. In germline, CDR1 is SQVTM, CDR2 ANQGSEA. V trimming: 6 bases; J trimming: 2 bases; junction bases outside the gene matches: 8. This CDR3 has 14 residues.

The chain employs TRBV14 and TRBJ2-5; tentatively, D is TRBD2 (6 bases). Germline-derived CDR1 and CDR2 are SGHDN and FVKESK. The CDR3 runs to 16 residues. V was clipped by 4 bases and J by 4 bases, with 19 bases between them. The CDR3: CASSLAMRGRGETQYF. For the CDR3, the DNA is TGTGCCAGCAGCCTCGCAATGCGGGGAAGAGGAGAGACCCAGTACTTC.

The sample holds a few counts of this clone. V gene TRBV4-2 combines with J gene TRBJ2-5; possible D gene TRBD1, 5 bases. V gave up 0 bases and J gave up 4 bases, with 9 bases separating them. Germline assignment: CDR1 LGHNA and CDR2 YNFKEQ. CDR3 size: 14 residues. CDR3 sequence: CASSQDRVGETQYF. In DNA, the CDR3 is TGTGCCAGCAGCCAAGACAGGGTTGGAGAGACCCAGTACTTC.

In this sample, this clone turned up once. The chain links TRBV4-1 to TRBJ2-2; D possibly corresponds to TRBD2 (6 bases). From germline, CDR1 is MGHRA and CDR2 YSYEKL. The V end lost 1 base, the J end lost 4 bases, and 13 bases lay between the germline ends. The CDR3 totals 16 residues. CDR3: CASSQGGTSLTGELFF. CDR3 nucleotides: TGCGCCAGCAGCCAAGGCGGGACGTCCCTCACCGGGGAGCTGTTTTTT.

The chain recombines TRBV4-2 with TRBJ2-2; D possibly corresponds to TRBD2 (5 bases). Trimming took off 2 bases at V and 4 bases at J, with 17 bases between the two ends. The CDR3 is 17 amino acids. The germline V gene has CDR1 LGHNA and CDR2 YNFKEQ. In DNA form, the CDR3 reads TGTGCCAGCAGCCAAAACCTCCAGGAGGCTACCACCGGGGAGCTGTTTTTT. Its translation is CASSQNLQEATTGELFF.

J is TRBJ1-2 and V is TRBV5-6, with 7 nucleotides matching TRBD1. The CDR3 runs 14 residues. Germline V CDR1 and CDR2: SGHDT, YYEEEE. J lost 4 bases, V lost 0 bases, and 3 bases had no gene match. CDR3 bases: TGTGCCAGCAGCTTGGCAGGGGGTCCCTATGGCTACACCTTC. It translates to CASSLAGGPYGYTF.

The chain combines TRBV16 with TRBJ1-2; D not resolved. CDR1 and CDR2 (germline): KGHSY, FQNENV. This CDR3 contains 16 residues. V lost 4 bases and J 10 bases, leaving 25 bases between the germline ends. The CDR3 reads CASSLLITAVKDDYTF. In DNA, the CDR3 is TGTGCCAGCAGCCTCTTGATAACTGCGGTTAAAGACGACTACACCTTC.

The V and J genes are TRBV7-9 and TRBJ2-5; tentatively, D is TRBD1 (6 bases). Germline CDR1 and CDR2: SEHNR and FQNEAQ (reference sequence). The CDR3 has 14 residues. Deletions cut 4 bases from V and 0 bases from J, with 9 bases between. CDR3 in DNA: TGTGCCAGCAGCTCCTGGACAGACCAAGAGACCCAGTACTTC. Its protein is CASSSWTDQETQYF.

This clone was counted a few times. The V call is TRBV19, the J call TRBJ1-2; D may be TRBD1 (6 bases). Between the trimmed V and J ends, which lost 4 bases and 7 bases, there was a span of 16 bases. The CDR3 covers 14 residues. Germline CDR1 and CDR2: LNHDA and SQIVND (reference sequence). CDR3: CASSTLQGIRGYTF. Here the CDR3 DNA reads TGTGCCAGTAGTACCCTACAGGGAATACGTGGCTACACCTTC.